The clone carrying this T cell receptor beta chain showed up many times. Its antigen is still unknown. Each CDR3 protein gets one entry after TCRdb re-called the 5' RACE reads with MiXCR. In the table there are hundreds of thousands of distinct CDR3 sequences, over 5% of which are singletons. The germline V and J ends were trimmed by 5 bases and 5 bases, with 15 bases remaining between them. This CDR3 contains 14 residues. This sample stems from a study of identical twins. Study-level results: Cord blood's abundant beta clonotypes had fewer insertions, unlike memory repertoires. Not following the same donors, the study drew its conclusions from cross-sectional statistical analysis. Twins shared beta out-of-frame sequences in excess, but this excess was weaker.

The sample taken for sequencing was naive T cells sorted from blood. The V gene is TRBV12-3 or TRBV12-4, the J gene TRBJ1-2; no firm D call. The TCR comes from a man younger than 30 in good health. The CDR3 DNA sequence: TGTGCCAGCAGTCCCCAGCGAATAGCTTATGGCTACACCTTC. Residues: CASSPQRIAYGYTF.